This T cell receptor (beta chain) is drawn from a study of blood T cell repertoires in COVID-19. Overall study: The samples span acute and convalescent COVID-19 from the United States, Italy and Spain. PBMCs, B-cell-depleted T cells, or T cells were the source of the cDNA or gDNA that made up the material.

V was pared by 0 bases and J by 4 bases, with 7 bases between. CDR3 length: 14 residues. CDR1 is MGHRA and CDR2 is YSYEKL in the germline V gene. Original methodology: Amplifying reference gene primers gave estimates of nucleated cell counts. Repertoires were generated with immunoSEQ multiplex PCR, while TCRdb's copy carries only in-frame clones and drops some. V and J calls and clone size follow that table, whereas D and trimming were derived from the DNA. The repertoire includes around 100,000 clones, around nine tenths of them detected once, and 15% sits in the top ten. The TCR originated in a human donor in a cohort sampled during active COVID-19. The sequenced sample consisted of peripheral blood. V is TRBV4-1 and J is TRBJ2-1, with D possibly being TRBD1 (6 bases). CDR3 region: CASSQETGYNEQFF. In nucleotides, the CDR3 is TGCGCCAGCAGCCAAGAAACAGGGTACAATGAGCAGTTCTTC.